This T cell receptor (beta chain) was captured by sequencing in a study of blood T cells in healthy people across ages. Concerning this clonotype: The antigen remains unidentified.

With a J-beta primer mix and a sample-barcoded 5' primer, a second PCR ran 7 to 11 cycles. TCRdb re-derived calls from the 5' RACE reads in MiXCR, one entry per CDR3 protein. Among more than 800,000 distinct CDR3 sequences listed, more than 35% were seen once. Findings and caveats of the study: Those diversity estimates obtained from one million T cells were thought to be underestimates. The study lacked donor CMV status, which possibly confounded expanded clonotype changes.

With V trimmed by 7 bases and J by 4 bases, 10 bases remained unmatched. The CDR3 has 15 residues. Per germline, CDR1 SGHKS and CDR2 YYEKEE (reference sequence). Researchers report isolating at least 7 million PBMCs per sample. Per sample, extraction of total RNA gave at least 5 micrograms in every case. Source material: blood. The source is a woman between 55 and 75 years old in good health. The rearrangement links TRBV5-5 to TRBJ1-4; 7 bases align to TRBD1. The CDR3 sequence is CASSDRKTSNEKLFF. As DNA, the CDR3 is TGTGCCAGCTCGGACAGGAAGACTAGTAATGAAAAACTGTTTTTT.